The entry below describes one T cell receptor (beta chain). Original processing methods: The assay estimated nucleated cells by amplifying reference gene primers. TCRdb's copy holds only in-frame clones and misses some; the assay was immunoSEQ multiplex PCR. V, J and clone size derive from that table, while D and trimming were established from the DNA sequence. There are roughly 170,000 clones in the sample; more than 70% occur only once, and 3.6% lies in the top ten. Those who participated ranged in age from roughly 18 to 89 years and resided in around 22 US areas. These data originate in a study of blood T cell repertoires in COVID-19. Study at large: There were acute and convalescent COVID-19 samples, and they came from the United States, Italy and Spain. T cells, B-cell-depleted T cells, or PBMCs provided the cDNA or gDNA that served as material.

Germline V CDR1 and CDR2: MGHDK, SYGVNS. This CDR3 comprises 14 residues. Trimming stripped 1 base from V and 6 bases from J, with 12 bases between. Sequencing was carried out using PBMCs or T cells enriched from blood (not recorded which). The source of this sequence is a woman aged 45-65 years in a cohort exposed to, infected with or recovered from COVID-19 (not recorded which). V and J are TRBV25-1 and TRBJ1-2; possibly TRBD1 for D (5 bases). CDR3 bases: TGTGCCAGCAGTGAATTGGGAGGGGCGAATGGCTACACCTTC. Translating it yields CASSELGGANGYTF.